The sample holds a few counts of the clone carrying this T cell receptor (beta chain). Its target is unknown. Trimming removed 4 bases at V and 6 bases at J, with 13 bases between. The CDR3 loop spans 14 amino acids. CDR1 and CDR2 from the germline V gene are SGHRS and YFSETQ. TCRdb re-called the 5' RACE reads with MiXCR, one entry per CDR3 protein. Seen here are approximately 350,000 distinct CDR3 sequences, approximately 15% observed once, and the top ten hold roughly 22%. The entry originates in a study of T-cell memory formation after mild COVID-19. Study conclusions and caveats: Cross-reactive memory apparently joined, as some responding clones appeared in pre-infection memory. Among clones contracting day 15 to 85, CD4/CD8 was balanced, whereas later expanders leaned CD4+.

The source of this sequence is a young man who had mild COVID-19 (a few samples of this study predate the infection). Cell type and time point are not known. Input material: PBMCs or a T cell subset sorted from them (not recorded which). The chain carries TRBV5-1 and TRBJ1-4, with a tentative D call TRBD1 (6 bases). The CDR3 loop reads CASSVTGTHEKLFF. DNA of the CDR3: TGCGCCAGCAGCGTTACAGGGACCCATGAAAAACTGTTTTTT.